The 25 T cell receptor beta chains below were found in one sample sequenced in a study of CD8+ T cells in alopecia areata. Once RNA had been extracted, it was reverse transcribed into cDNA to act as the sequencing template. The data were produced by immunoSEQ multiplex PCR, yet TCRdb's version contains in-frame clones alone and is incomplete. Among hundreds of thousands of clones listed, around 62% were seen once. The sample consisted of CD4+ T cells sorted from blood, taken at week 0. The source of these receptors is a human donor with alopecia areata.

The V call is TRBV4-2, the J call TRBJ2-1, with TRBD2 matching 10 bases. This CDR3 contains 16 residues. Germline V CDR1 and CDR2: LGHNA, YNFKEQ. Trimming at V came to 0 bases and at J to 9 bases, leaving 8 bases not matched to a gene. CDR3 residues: CASSQDTLAGDGEQFF. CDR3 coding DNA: TGTGCCAGCAGCCAAGATACCCTAGCGGGAGACGGTGAGCAGTTCTTC.

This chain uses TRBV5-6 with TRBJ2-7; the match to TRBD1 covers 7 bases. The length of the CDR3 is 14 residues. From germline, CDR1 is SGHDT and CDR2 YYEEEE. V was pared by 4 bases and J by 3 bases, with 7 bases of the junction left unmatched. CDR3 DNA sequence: TGTGCCAGCAGCGGGGGACAGAATTTCTACGAGCAGTACTTC. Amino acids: CASSGGQNFYEQYF.

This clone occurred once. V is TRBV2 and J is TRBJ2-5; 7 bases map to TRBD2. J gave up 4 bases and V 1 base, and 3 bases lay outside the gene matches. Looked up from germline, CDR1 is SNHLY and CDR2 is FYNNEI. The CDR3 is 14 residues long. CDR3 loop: CASSEGLAVETQYF. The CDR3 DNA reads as TGTGCCAGCAGTGAAGGGCTAGCGGTAGAGACCCAGTACTTC.

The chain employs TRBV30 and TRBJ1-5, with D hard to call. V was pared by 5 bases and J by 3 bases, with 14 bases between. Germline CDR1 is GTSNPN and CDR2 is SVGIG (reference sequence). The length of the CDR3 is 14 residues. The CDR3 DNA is TGTGCCTGGGGCGACGGACTTAACAATCAGCCCCAGCATTTT. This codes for CAWGDGLNNQPQHF.

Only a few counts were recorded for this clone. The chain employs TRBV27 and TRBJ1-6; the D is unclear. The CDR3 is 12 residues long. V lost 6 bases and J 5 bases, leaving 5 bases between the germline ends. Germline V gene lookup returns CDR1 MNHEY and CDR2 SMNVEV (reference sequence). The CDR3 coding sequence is TGTGCCAGCAGCCTAAATAATTCACCCCTCCACTTT. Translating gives CASSLNNSPLHF.

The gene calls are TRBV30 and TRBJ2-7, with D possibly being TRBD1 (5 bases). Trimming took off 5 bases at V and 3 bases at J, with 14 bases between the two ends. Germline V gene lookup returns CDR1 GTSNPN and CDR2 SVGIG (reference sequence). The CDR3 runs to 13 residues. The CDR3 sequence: CAWERQKGYEQYF. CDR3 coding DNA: TGTGCCTGGGAGAGACAGAAGGGCTACGAGCAGTACTTC.

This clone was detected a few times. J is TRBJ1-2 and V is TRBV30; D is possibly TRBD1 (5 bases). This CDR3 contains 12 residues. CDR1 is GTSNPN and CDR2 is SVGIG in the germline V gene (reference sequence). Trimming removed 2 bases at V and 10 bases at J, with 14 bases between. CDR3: CAWSRSGLDYTF. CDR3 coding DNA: TGTGCCTGGAGTCGGTCGGGGCTCGACTACACCTTC.

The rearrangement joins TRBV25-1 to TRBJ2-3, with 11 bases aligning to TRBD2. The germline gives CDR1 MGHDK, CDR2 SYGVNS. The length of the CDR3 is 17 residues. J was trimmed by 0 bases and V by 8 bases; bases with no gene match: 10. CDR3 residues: CASGIAGGPLSTDTQYF. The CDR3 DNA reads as TGTGCCAGCGGTATAGCGGGAGGGCCTCTCAGCACAGATACGCAGTATTTT.

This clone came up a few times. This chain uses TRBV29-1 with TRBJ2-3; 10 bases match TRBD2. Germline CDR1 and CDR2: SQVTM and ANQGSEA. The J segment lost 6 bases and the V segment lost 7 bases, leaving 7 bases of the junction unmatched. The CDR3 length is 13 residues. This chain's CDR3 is CSGASGSGDTQYF. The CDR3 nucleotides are TGCAGCGGAGCTAGCGGGAGTGGCGATACGCAGTATTTT.

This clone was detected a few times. The CDR3 bases are TGTGCCAGCAGCTTAGAGGGGGTAAGAGGCAATCAGCCCCAGCATTTT. Protein: CASSLEGVRGNQPQHF. The rearrangement joins TRBV7-8 to TRBJ1-5; D possibly corresponds to TRBD1 (6 bases). Trimming left V 1 base short and J 2 bases short, with 12 bases between. Germline V gives CDR1 SGHVS, CDR2 FQNEAQ. This CDR3 has 16 residues.

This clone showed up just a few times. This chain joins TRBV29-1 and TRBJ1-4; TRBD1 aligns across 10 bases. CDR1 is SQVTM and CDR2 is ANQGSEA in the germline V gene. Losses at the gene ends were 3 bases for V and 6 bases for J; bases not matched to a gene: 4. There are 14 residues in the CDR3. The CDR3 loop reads CSVDTGTGDEKLFF. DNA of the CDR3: TGCAGCGTTGATACCGGGACAGGGGATGAAAAACTGTTTTTT. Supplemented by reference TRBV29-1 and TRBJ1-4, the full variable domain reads SAVISQKPSRDICQRGTSLTIQCQVDSQVTMMFWYRQQPGQSLTLIATANQGSEATYESGFVIDKFPISRPNLTFSTLTVSNMSPEDSSIYLCSVDTGTGDEKLFFGSGTQLSVL.

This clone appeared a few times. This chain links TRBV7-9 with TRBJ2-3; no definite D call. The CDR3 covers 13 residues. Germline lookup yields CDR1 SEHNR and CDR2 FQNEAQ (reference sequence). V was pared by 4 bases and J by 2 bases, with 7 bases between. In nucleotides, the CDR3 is TGTGCCAGCAGCTCCTCTTACACAGATACGCAGTATTTT. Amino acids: CASSSSYTDTQYF.

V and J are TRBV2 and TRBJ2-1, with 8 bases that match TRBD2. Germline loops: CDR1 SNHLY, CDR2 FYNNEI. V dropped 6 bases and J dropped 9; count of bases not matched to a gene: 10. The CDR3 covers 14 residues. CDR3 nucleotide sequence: TGTGCCAGCAGCCCGGGACTAGTTCTGCGTGAGCAGTTCTTC. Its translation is CASSPGLVLREQFF.

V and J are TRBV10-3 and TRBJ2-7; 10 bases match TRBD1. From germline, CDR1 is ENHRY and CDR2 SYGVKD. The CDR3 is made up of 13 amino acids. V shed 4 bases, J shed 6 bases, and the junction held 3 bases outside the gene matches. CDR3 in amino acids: CAISGDRGGEQYF. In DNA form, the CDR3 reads TGTGCCATCAGTGGGGACAGGGGCGGCGAGCAGTACTTC.

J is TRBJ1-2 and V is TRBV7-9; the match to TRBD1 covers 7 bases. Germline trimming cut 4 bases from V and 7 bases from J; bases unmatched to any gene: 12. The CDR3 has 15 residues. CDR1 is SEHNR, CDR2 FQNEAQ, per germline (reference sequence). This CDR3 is CASSSYRGGVVGYTF. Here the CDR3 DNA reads TGTGCCAGCAGCTCTTACAGGGGAGGCGTAGTTGGCTACACCTTC.

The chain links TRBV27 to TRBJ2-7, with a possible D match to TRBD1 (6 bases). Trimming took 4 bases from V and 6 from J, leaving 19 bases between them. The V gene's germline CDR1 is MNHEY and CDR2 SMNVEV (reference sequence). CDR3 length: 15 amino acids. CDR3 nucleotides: TGTGCCAGCAGTTCCGTTTACAACAGGGTGGTCGAGCAGTACTTC. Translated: CASSSVYNRVVEQYF.

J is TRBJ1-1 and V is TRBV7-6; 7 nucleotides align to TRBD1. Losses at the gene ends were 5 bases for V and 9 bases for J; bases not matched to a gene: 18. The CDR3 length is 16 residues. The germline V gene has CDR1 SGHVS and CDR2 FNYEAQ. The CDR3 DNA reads TGTGCCAGCAGCCCGACAACAGGGGCCTCCTTTAGTAAAGCTTTCTTT. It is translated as CASSPTTGASFSKAFF.

CDR3 coding DNA: TGTGCCTGGGCCTCCTGGACAGGGGAACAATATGGCTACACCTTC. Translating it yields CAWASWTGEQYGYTF. J is TRBJ1-2 and V is TRBV30; TRBD1 agrees at 9 bases. This CDR3 is 15 amino acids long. Losses at the gene ends were 5 bases for V and 5 bases for J; bases not matched to a gene: 12. The germline CDR1 and CDR2 sequences are GTSNPN and SVGIG (reference sequence).

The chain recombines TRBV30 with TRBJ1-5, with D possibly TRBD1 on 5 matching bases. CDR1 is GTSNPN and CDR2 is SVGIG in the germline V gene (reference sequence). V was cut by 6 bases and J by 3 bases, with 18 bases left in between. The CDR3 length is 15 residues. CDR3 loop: CACSRWGVDNQPQHF. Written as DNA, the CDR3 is TGTGCCTGCTCTCGGTGGGGGGTTGACAATCAGCCCCAGCATTTT.

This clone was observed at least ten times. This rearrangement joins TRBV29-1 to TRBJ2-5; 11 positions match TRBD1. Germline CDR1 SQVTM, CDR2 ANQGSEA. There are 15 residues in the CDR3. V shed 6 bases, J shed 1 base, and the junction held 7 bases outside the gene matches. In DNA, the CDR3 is TGCAGCGTCGCCTGGACAGGGGGCCCCCAAGAGACCCAGTACTTC. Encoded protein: CSVAWTGGPQETQYF.

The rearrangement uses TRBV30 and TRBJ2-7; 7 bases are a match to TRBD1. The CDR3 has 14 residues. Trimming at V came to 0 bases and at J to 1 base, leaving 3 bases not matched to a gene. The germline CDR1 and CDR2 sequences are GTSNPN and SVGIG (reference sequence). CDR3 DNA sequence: TGTGCCTGGAGTGTAGGGGGCGCTTCCTACGAGCAGTACTTC. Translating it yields CAWSVGGASYEQYF.

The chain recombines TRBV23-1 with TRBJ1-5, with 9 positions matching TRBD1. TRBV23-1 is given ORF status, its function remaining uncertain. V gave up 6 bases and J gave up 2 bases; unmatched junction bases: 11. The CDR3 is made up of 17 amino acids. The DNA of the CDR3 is TGCGCCAGCAGGCTAACCGGGACAGGGTTTCGCAATCAGCCCCAGCATTTT. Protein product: CASRLTGTGFRNQPQHF.

The CDR3 loop is CASYPRAGVAYEQYF. The CDR3 coding sequence is TGTGCCAGCTACCCCAGGGCGGGGGTCGCCTACGAGCAGTACTTC. The rearrangement uses TRBV7-8 and TRBJ2-7; 7 nucleotides line up with TRBD2. This CDR3 spans 15 amino acids. The J segment lost 2 bases and the V segment lost 8 bases, leaving 12 bases of the junction unmatched. Germline lookup yields CDR1 SGHVS and CDR2 FQNEAQ.

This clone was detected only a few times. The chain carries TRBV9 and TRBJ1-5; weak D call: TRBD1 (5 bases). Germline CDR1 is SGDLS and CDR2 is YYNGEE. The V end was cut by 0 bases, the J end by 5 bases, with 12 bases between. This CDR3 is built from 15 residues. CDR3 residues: CASSVEPGRDQPQHF. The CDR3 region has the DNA TGTGCCAGCAGCGTAGAACCAGGGAGGGATCAGCCCCAGCATTTT. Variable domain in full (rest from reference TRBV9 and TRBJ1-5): DSGVTQTPKHLITATGQRVTLRCSPRSGDLSVYWYQQSLDQGLQFLIQYYNGEERAKGNILERFSAQQFPDLHSELNLSSLELGDSALYFCASSVEPGRDQPQHFGDGTRLSIL.

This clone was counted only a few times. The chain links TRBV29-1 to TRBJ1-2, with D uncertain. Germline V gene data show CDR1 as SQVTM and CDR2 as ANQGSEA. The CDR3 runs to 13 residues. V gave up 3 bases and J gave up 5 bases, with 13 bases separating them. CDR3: CSVDFRMVYGYTF. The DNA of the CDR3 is TGCAGCGTTGATTTCAGGATGGTATATGGCTACACCTTC.